This T cell receptor beta chain was sequenced in a study of post-analysis software for immune sequencing data (dated by TCRdb to the mid-2010s). Context from the whole study: Disease courses on record covered relapsing-remitting, secondary progressive and progressive-relapsing multiple sclerosis, though some patients had no subtype annotation. The multiple sclerosis patient repertoires were compared with some twelve previously published healthy control repertoires from donors aged about 6 to 28 years. A subset of samples was prepared in parallel using single-end sample barcoding, then pooled and co-amplified after Illumina adapter ligation. Study-wide conclusions, independent of this receptor: When samples were clustered directly using the F measure, samples prepared in the same batch co-clustered strongly, which prompted a batch-effect correction. The control group was slightly older than the multiple sclerosis patient group. Significantly higher frequencies in patients than in controls were found for about 5 TRBV segments, including TRBV5-6, TRBV5-1 and TRBV20-1. Multiple sclerosis patients had significantly lower normalized Chao1 diversity than controls, a result that suggests substantial peripheral T-cell clonal expansion.

Reading the germline V gene (reference sequence) gives CDR1 MNHEY and CDR2 SMNVEV. Relative to germline, V is 1 base shorter and J is 0 bases shorter, with 4 bases between their ends. The CDR3, cysteine through phenylalanine, is 14 amino acids long. Here the CDR3 DNA is all that survives: 42 bases in frame from base 1. TCR beta repertoires were profiled from peripheral blood of approximately 13 young patients with multiple sclerosis to demonstrate the VDJtools post-analysis software. The multiple sclerosis patients were children and adolescents ranging in age from about 6 to 17 years. The library was prepared using PCR. Reads for this sample came from an Illumina HiSeq 2500. To reduce PCR and sequencing biases, unique molecular identifiers were incorporated into the TCR beta cDNA libraries. About 500,000 cDNA molecules were obtained for every 1 to 10 million input T cells, so each molecule roughly corresponded to one T cell. The same protocol used for the earlier healthy control dataset was applied to prepare and sequence the patient libraries. Within a given batch, samples were prepared together, multiplexed and sequenced on the same HiSeq lane. Processing in the source paper ran as follows. Raw barcoded reads were processed with MIGEC, and single-read molecular identifier groups were discarded before consensus assembly and CDR3 extraction. VDJtools was used for post-analysis of the clonotype tables, and diversity was normalized by down-sampling every dataset to the size of the smallest sample. In repertoire overlap clustering, CDR3 amino acid sequences, but not nucleotide sequences, were matched to correct batch-related cross-sample contamination. TCRdb passed the public sequencing reads through fastp at Q25 and MiXCR, retaining productive beta sequences. Each CDR3 protein appears once, grouped with its most common genes and DNA. The V and J calls follow TCRdb's processing rather than the paper's. Counted in this sample were about half a million distinct CDR3 sequences; nearly 45% of them appeared once. The top ten constitute roughly an eighth of the sample.

Worth noting for this clonotype: This clone's antigen is unknown. It has no much larger one-base neighbor in the sample; base qualities were not kept.

Here the chain combines TRBV27 and TRBJ1-5, with the D gene uncertain. The sample comprised blood. This TCR came from a girl between 10 and 17 years old with multiple sclerosis. The CDR3 here reads CASSLFYSNQPQHF. The nucleotides read TGTGCCAGCAGTTTATTTTATAGCAATCAGCCCCAGCATTTT.